One sample yielded the 30 T cell receptor beta chains listed below, sequenced in a study of cytomegalovirus exposure and HLA in healthy donors. PCR primers comprised 60 Vbeta and 13 Jbeta primers. The protocol was immunoSEQ multiplex PCR, while the TCRdb copy is restricted to in-frame clones and leaves out a portion. This sample yields around 150,000 clones, of which 80% are seen a single time; roughly 10% belongs to the top ten. The sequencing input was PBMCs. These receptors all stem from a man aged 18 to 30 in good health and CMV-seropositive.

This clone was observed a handful of times. The V and J genes are TRBV13 and TRBJ2-3; 14 positions agree with TRBD2. CDR1 is PRHDT and CDR2 is FYEKMQ in the germline V gene (reference sequence). The CDR3 spans 15 residues. Trimming removed 5 bases from V and 5 bases from J; junction bases left unmatched: 3. The CDR3 coding sequence is TGTGCCAGCAGCCGGGGGACTAGCGGGAGAGATACGCAGTATTTT. Protein: CASSRGTSGRDTQYF.

This chain connects TRBV18 to TRBJ1-5; no clear D gene. V lost 3 bases and J lost 2, with 8 bases in between. The germline V gene encodes CDR1 KGHSH and CDR2 LQKENI. The CDR3 sequence is 14 residues long. Written as DNA, the CDR3 is TGTGCCAGCTCACCTGAGAAGCGCAATCAGCCCCAGCATTTT. It translates to CASSPEKRNQPQHF.

This clone was seen only a few times. The chain couples TRBV4-2 to TRBJ2-7; TRBD2 is a possible D gene (5 bases). The CDR3 consists of 15 residues. V was shortened by 3 bases and J by 0 bases, with 12 bases between the two germline ends. Germline values: CDR1 LGHNA, CDR2 YNFKEQ. CDR3 protein: CASSQEASLSYEQYF. As DNA, the CDR3 is TGTGCCAGCAGCCAGGAGGCCAGCCTCTCCTACGAGCAGTACTTC.

A note on this clone: A read error may account for a junction end that differs from germline. The chain employs TRBV7-2 and TRBJ1-3; TRBD1 might be the D (5 bases). CDR1 SGHTA and CDR2 FQGNSA come from the germline V gene. The CDR3 is 12 amino acids. CDR3: CASSLGGRTADF. The CDR3 DNA reads TGTGCCAGCAGCTTAGGGGGCAGAACAGCAGATTTT.

The chain links TRBV5-6 to TRBJ2-5, with 7 bases fitting TRBD2. J was trimmed by 5 bases and V by 4 bases; bases with no gene match: 17. Germline V CDR1 and CDR2: SGHDT, YYEEEE. The CDR3 contains 17 residues. CDR3 bases: TGTGCCAGCAGCCGCCGAAGGACTGGACTGGGAGGGGAGACCCAGTACTTC. Translating gives CASSRRRTGLGGETQYF. Full variable domain (outside the CDR3, taken from reference TRBV5-6 and TRBJ2-5): DAGVTQSPTHLIKTRGQQVTLRCSPKSGHDTVSWYQQALGQGPQFIFQYYEEEERQRGNFPDRFSGHQFPNYSSELNVNALLLGDSALYLCASSRRRTGLGGETQYFGPGTRLLVL.

This clone was detected a few times. This chain uses TRBV5-4 with TRBJ2-1, with 11 bases aligning to TRBD2. The germline gives CDR1 SGHNT, CDR2 YYREEE (reference sequence). There are 17 residues in the CDR3. The V and J ends lost 2 bases and 1 base, in that order; junction bases with no gene match: 5. The CDR3 loop is CASSFLLAGGSYNEQFF. Here the CDR3 DNA reads TGTGCCAGCAGCTTTCTATTAGCGGGAGGGTCCTACAATGAGCAGTTCTTC. Filled out from reference TRBV5-4 and TRBJ2-1, the complete variable domain reads ETGVTQSPTHLIKTRGQQVTLRCSSQSGHNTVSWYQQALGQGPQFIFQYYREEENGRGNFPPRFSGLQFPNYSSELNVNALELDDSALYLCASSFLLAGGSYNEQFFGPGTRLTVL.

The chain employs TRBV6-1 and TRBJ2-5; 7 bases map to TRBD1. Looked up from germline, CDR1 is MNHNS and CDR2 is SASEGT. The CDR3 consists of 17 residues. The trim removed 4 bases at V and 1 base at J, leaving 12 bases unmatched. Here the CDR3 DNA reads TGTGCCAGCAGTGCTTCAAACAGGGGAAATCTCCAAGAGACCCAGTACTTC. This translates into CASSASNRGNLQETQYF.

The chain is built from TRBV5-4 and TRBJ2-2; 7 nucleotides line up with TRBD1. CDR1 SGHNT and CDR2 YYREEE come from the germline V gene (reference sequence). The CDR3 runs 15 residues. V was clipped by 2 bases and J by 2 bases; unmatched bases: 3. The CDR3 DNA is TGTGCCAGCAGCTTCGAAGGGGGCAACACCGGGGAGCTGTTTTTT. As protein: CASSFEGGNTGELFF. Based on the CDR3 plus reference TRBV5-4 and TRBJ2-2, the full variable domain is ETGVTQSPTHLIKTRGQQVTLRCSSQSGHNTVSWYQQALGQGPQFIFQYYREEENGRGNFPPRFSGLQFPNYSSELNVNALELDDSALYLCASSFEGGNTGELFFGEGSRLTVL.

The chain combines TRBV7-9 with TRBJ2-3, with a tentative D call TRBD2 (5 bases). The V and J ends lost 6 bases and 0 bases respectively, with 13 bases between them. The CDR3 totals 15 residues. Germline CDR1 SEHNR, CDR2 FQNEAQ (reference sequence). Here the CDR3 DNA reads TGTGCCAGCAGACTAGGTGCAGCTAGCACAGATACGCAGTATTTT. The encoded protein is CASRLGAASTDTQYF.

With respect to this clone: A junction boundary mismatches the germline segment, possibly from a read error. V usage is TRBV7-9 and J usage is TRBJ2-7; D uncertain. CDR1 and CDR2 from the germline V gene are SEHNR and FQNEAQ (reference sequence). The CDR3 is 11 amino acids. The CDR3 protein is CSSSPSYEQYF. CDR3 nucleotides: TGTTCCAGCAGCCCTTCCTACGAGCAGTACTTC.

The chain carries TRBV29-1 and TRBJ2-1, with D possibly matching TRBD2 (5 bases). CDR1 and CDR2 (germline): SQVTM, ANQGSEA. Trimming removed 8 bases at V and 4 bases at J, with 12 bases between. The CDR3 covers 12 residues. CDR3 DNA: TGCAGCTCCGAGGGCAGTTACAATGAGCAGTTCTTC. Translating gives CSSEGSYNEQFF.

V usage is TRBV18 and J usage is TRBJ1-4; D is possibly TRBD1 (5 bases). The V and J ends lost 6 bases and 8 bases respectively, with 10 bases between them. The CDR3 runs to 12 residues. Germline V gives CDR1 KGHSH, CDR2 LQKENI. The CDR3 loop is CASSPGSEKLFF. The CDR3 region has the DNA TGTGCCAGCTCGCCAGGGAGCGAAAAACTGTTTTTT.

About this clone itself: At one end, the junction sequence differs from germline, possibly due to a read error. V usage is TRBV7-2 and J usage is TRBJ1-3; 7 nucleotides match TRBD1. From germline, CDR1 is SGHTA and CDR2 FQGNSA. There are 13 residues in the CDR3. DNA for the CDR3: TGTGCCAGCGGCTTACAGGGGAGAAACACCATATATTTT. Amino acids: CASGLQGRNTIYF.

V is TRBV5-4 and J is TRBJ2-1; 10 bases line up with TRBD1. Germline V gene data show CDR1 as SGHNT and CDR2 as YYREEE (reference sequence). Germline trimming cut 4 bases from V and 1 base from J; bases unmatched to any gene: 5. CDR3 size: 16 residues. As DNA, the CDR3 is TGTGCCAGCAGCGCCTGGGACAGGGGTTCCTACAATGAGCAGTTCTTC. Encoded protein: CASSAWDRGSYNEQFF.

CDR3 residues: CASSLLSFRENTQYF. The CDR3 DNA follows: TGTGCCAGCAGCTTATTGTCTTTCAGGGAAAATACGCAGTATTTT. This chain uses TRBV7-8 with TRBJ2-3; possibly TRBD1 for D (5 bases). The germline CDR1 and CDR2 sequences are SGHVS and FQNEAQ. The CDR3 runs to 15 residues. Deletions cut 2 bases from V and 7 bases from J, with 16 bases between.

For this clone: One end of the junction is discordant with germline, which a read error may explain. The chain uses TRBV7-9 and TRBJ2-2; TRBD2 is a possible D gene (5 bases). Germline V gives CDR1 SEHNR, CDR2 FQNEAQ (reference sequence). CDR3 length: 15 amino acids. CDR3 amino acids: CSSSLELAGTGELFF. The CDR3, as DNA: TGTTCCAGCAGCTTAGAGCTAGCTGGAACCGGGGAGCTGTTTTTT.

As DNA, the CDR3 is TGTGCCAGCAAAGACAGGGAACGGTCCTACGAGCAGTACTTC. Its translation: CASKDRERSYEQYF. V usage is TRBV6-1 and J usage is TRBJ2-7; 7 positions agree with TRBD1. Germline CDR1 is MNHNS and CDR2 is SASEGT. J lost 1 base, V lost 7 bases, and 7 bases had no gene match. The CDR3 runs 14 residues.

The rearrangement uses TRBV7-8 and TRBJ2-7, with D possibly TRBD1 on 6 matching bases. Germline CDR1 SGHVS, CDR2 FQNEAQ. V was clipped by 5 bases and J by 1 base, with 9 bases between them. The CDR3 length is 13 residues. DNA of the CDR3: TGTGCCAGCAGCGGCGACAGGTCCTACGAGCAGTACTTC. It translates to CASSGDRSYEQYF.

The chain combines TRBV5-1 with TRBJ2-3; 10 bases agree with TRBD2. Germline lookup yields CDR1 SGHRS and CDR2 YFSETQ. V was pared by 3 bases and J by 1 base, with 5 bases of the junction left unmatched. The length of the CDR3 is 16 residues. The CDR3 DNA follows: TGCGCCAGCAGCTATAAAACTAGCGGGGGCACAGATACGCAGTATTTT. Its translation: CASSYKTSGGTDTQYF.

This clone was picked up a small number of times. The chain joins TRBV6-1 to TRBJ2-3; D is uncertain. The V end lost 2 bases, the J end lost 5 bases, and 8 bases lay between the germline ends. CDR3 size: 13 residues. Germline V gene lookup returns CDR1 MNHNS and CDR2 SASEGT. The CDR3 DNA reads as TGTGCCAGCAGTGAAATCTTCGGAGATACGCAGTATTTT. This encodes CASSEIFGDTQYF.

The V gene is TRBV5-8, the J gene TRBJ2-5; 8 bases match TRBD2. CDR1 and CDR2 (germline): SGHTS, YDEGEE. V lost 0 bases to trimming and J lost 7 bases; unmatched junction nucleotides: 5. The CDR3 contains 14 residues. The DNA of the CDR3 is TGTGCCAGCAGCTTGGTACTCAGCGGGGGGACCCAGTACTTC. Translation gives CASSLVLSGGTQYF.

This sequence joins TRBV4-2 and TRBJ1-5, with D unclear. Germline CDR1 and CDR2: LGHNA and YNFKEQ. The CDR3 length is 13 residues. The germline V and J ends were trimmed by 0 bases and 5 bases, with 5 bases remaining between them. In nucleotides, the CDR3 is TGTGCCAGCAGCCAAGACGGGGATCAGCCCCAGCATTTT. It yields the protein CASSQDGDQPQHF.

The chain carries TRBV7-2 and TRBJ2-2; D is perhaps TRBD2 (5 bases). This CDR3 region has 12 residues. Between the trimmed V and J ends, which lost 5 bases and 7 bases, there was a span of 8 bases. CDR1 and CDR2 (germline): SGHTA, FQGNSA. The CDR3 nucleotides read TGTGCCAGCAGCGTACGGGGCGGGGAGCTGTTTTTT. This codes for CASSVRGGELFF.

This clone was recorded a few times. This chain connects TRBV7-9 to TRBJ1-2, with D tentatively TRBD1 (6 bases). V was clipped by 2 bases and J by 3 bases, with 13 bases between them. Germline V lookup: CDR1 SEHNR, CDR2 FQNEAQ (reference sequence). This CDR3 comprises 15 residues. The CDR3 region has the DNA TGTGCCAGCAGCTTAAAACAGGGCGTTGACTATGGCTACACCTTC. Protein: CASSLKQGVDYGYTF.

V is TRBV7-2 and J is TRBJ2-3, with TRBD2 as a possible D gene (5 bases). The CDR3 contains 16 residues. Trimming removed 2 bases from V and 6 bases from J, with 18 bases in between. The germline CDR1 and CDR2 sequences are SGHTA and FQGNSA. The CDR3 sequence is CASSLRLILAGDTQYF. The CDR3 nucleotides read TGTGCCAGCAGCTTACGGCTTATCCTAGCTGGCGATACGCAGTATTTT.

The J gene is TRBJ2-2, the V gene TRBV18; TRBD1 agrees at 7 bases. Germline CDR1 and CDR2: KGHSH and LQKENI. The CDR3 length is 16 residues. V was clipped by 2 bases and J by 3 bases; unmatched bases: 6. CDR3 in amino acids: CASSPSGTAYTGELFF. The DNA of the CDR3 is TGTGCCAGCTCACCATCCGGGACAGCTTACACCGGGGAGCTGTTTTTT.

The genes are TRBV7-9 and TRBJ1-1; a possible D gene is TRBD1 (6 bases). CDR1 SEHNR and CDR2 FQNEAQ come from the germline V gene (reference sequence). The CDR3 is 13 amino acids. The germline V and J ends were trimmed by 4 bases and 8 bases, with 14 bases remaining between them. The CDR3 DNA reads as TGTGCCAGCAGCTCACTAGCGGACAGAGAAGCTTTCTTT. As protein: CASSSLADREAFF.

V and J are TRBV28 and TRBJ1-5, with TRBD1 as a possible D gene (5 bases). Germline V CDR1 and CDR2: MDHEN, SYDVKM. The ends were cut back, 6 bases at V and 0 bases at J, with 21 bases in the middle. The CDR3 totals 18 residues. CDR3 coding DNA: TGTGCCAGCAGCCCCGACAGTGGCGATTATTATAGCAATCAGCCCCAGCATTTT. Translated, it gives CASSPDSGDYYSNQPQHF.

This clone has only one observation. The genes are TRBV9 and TRBJ2-4; 8 bases agree with TRBD2. Germline V gene sequence: CDR1 SGDLS, CDR2 YYNGEE. Trimming at V came to 4 bases and at J to 0 bases, leaving 12 bases not matched to a gene. The CDR3 loop spans 18 amino acids. The CDR3 reads CASSPRLASGGAKNIQYF. The CDR3 DNA follows: TGTGCCAGCAGCCCAAGACTGGCCAGCGGGGGAGCCAAAAACATTCAGTACTTC.

A few counts support this clone. The CDR3 here is CASSGIRNEQFF. The CDR3 nucleotides read TGTGCCAGCAGCGGTATACGGAATGAGCAGTTCTTC. V and J are TRBV7-9 and TRBJ2-1; the D is unclear. The V end was cut by 5 bases, the J end by 7 bases, with 9 bases between. This CDR3 has 12 residues. Germline loops: CDR1 SEHNR, CDR2 FQNEAQ (reference sequence).